This passage covers 29 T cell receptor beta chains from one sample sequenced in a study of T cells in Graves' hyperthyroidism and ophthalmopathy. Amplified regions were TCR beta CDR3 sequences from RNA transcripts. The TCR CDR3 first-round RT-PCR relied on the HTBI primer set. A single record per CDR3 protein comes from TCRdb applying MiXCR to the multiplex PCR reads. The table shows hundreds of thousands of distinct CDR3 sequences, with around 16% occurring only once. The sequencing input was blood. The receptors come from a woman aged 25 to 45 with Graves' hyperthyroidism.

This clonotype appeared many times. The rearrangement links TRBV20-1 to TRBJ2-3, with 14 bases matching TRBD2. V was clipped by 7 bases and J by 6 bases; unmatched bases: 3. Germline CDR1 DFQATT, CDR2 SNEGSKA (reference sequence). The CDR3 consists of 13 residues. CDR3 DNA: TGCAGTGGAGGGACTAGCGGGGGCGATACGCAGTATTTT. This gives the protein CSGGTSGGDTQYF.

The DNA of the CDR3 is TGTGCCAGCAGCTCGGAAGCCGGGACTCAGCCCCAGCATTTT. Protein: CASSSEAGTQPQHF. This chain joins TRBV7-2 and TRBJ1-5; possibly TRBD1 for D (5 bases). With 4 bases removed from V and 6 bases from J, the gap between germline ends came to 13 bases. The germline gives CDR1 SGHTA, CDR2 FQGNSA. The CDR3 runs to 14 residues.

V usage is TRBV7-2 and J usage is TRBJ2-1; D might be TRBD2 (5 bases). The CDR3 contains 13 residues. V was trimmed by 4 bases and J by 10 bases, leaving 14 bases between them. Germline V gene lookup returns CDR1 SGHTA and CDR2 FQGNSA. CDR3 bases: TGTGCCAGCAGCTCCCGGAGGCCCAGCGAGCAGTTCTTC. This gives the protein CASSSRRPSEQFF.

This clonotype came up many times. This rearrangement joins TRBV4-3 to TRBJ2-7; possible D gene TRBD1, 5 bases. The CDR3 contains 14 residues. Between the trimmed V and J ends, which lost 0 bases and 0 bases, there was a span of 6 bases. CDR1 is LGHNA and CDR2 is YSLEER in the germline V gene. The CDR3 DNA reads as TGCGCCAGCAGCCAAGATGACAGCTCCTACGAGCAGTACTTC. It encodes CASSQDDSSYEQYF.

V gene TRBV7-9 combines with J gene TRBJ1-4; D is undetermined. Trimming removed 10 bases at V and 8 bases at J, with 14 bases between. This CDR3 region has 12 residues. Germline V gene lookup returns CDR1 SEHNR and CDR2 FQNEAQ (reference sequence). In DNA, the CDR3 is TGTGCCATCCCTTCCCGGGAGGAAAAACTGTTTTTT. It codes for CAIPSREEKLFF.

V is TRBV7-9 and J is TRBJ2-1; TRBD1 matches at 9 bases. This CDR3 spans 16 amino acids. Germline V lookup: CDR1 SEHNR, CDR2 FQNEAQ (reference sequence). Trimming at V came to 6 bases and at J to 4 bases, leaving 10 bases not matched to a gene. The CDR3 nucleotides read TGTGCCAGCAGTCCGATCGTGGGACAGGGTTACAATGAGCAGTTCTTC. Its protein is CASSPIVGQGYNEQFF.

At least ten counts were recorded for this clonotype. The chain employs TRBV13 and TRBJ2-1; possible D gene TRBD2, 6 bases. CDR3 length equals 16 residues. Trimming pared 5 bases from V and 6 bases from J, leaving 20 bases between. Germline loops: CDR1 PRHDT, CDR2 FYEKMQ (reference sequence). Here the CDR3 reads CASSLASPGLLNEQFF. CDR3 nucleotide sequence: TGTGCCAGCAGCCTAGCGTCACCGGGACTCCTCAATGAGCAGTTCTTC.

This clonotype was recorded many times. The V and J genes are TRBV30 and TRBJ2-7; 8 bases match TRBD1. Losses at the gene ends were 5 bases for V and 3 bases for J; bases not matched to a gene: 6. The CDR3 loop spans 13 amino acids. CDR1 and CDR2 from the germline V gene are GTSNPN and SVGIG (reference sequence). The CDR3 DNA follows: TGTGCCTGGGAGACAGGGGATAGCTACGAGCAGTACTTC. It is translated as CAWETGDSYEQYF.

This clonotype was recorded at least ten times. V gene TRBV5-1 combines with J gene TRBJ2-5; 7 bases are a match to TRBD2. In germline, CDR1 is SGHRS, CDR2 YFSETQ. The CDR3 runs to 14 residues. V was pared by 6 bases and J by 3 bases, with 8 bases of the junction left unmatched. CDR3 nucleotide sequence: TGCGCCAGCACCCGCGGGGAGGGGAAAGAGACCCAGTACTTC. It translates to CASTRGEGKETQYF.

The rearrangement joins TRBV28 to TRBJ2-6, with 8 bases that match TRBD1. Losses at the gene ends were 5 bases for V and 0 bases for J; bases not matched to a gene: 9. This CDR3 has 18 amino acids. Germline lookup yields CDR1 MDHEN and CDR2 SYDVKM. The CDR3 nucleotides read TGTGCCAGCAGTCCACGGACAGGGACCGGCTCTGGGGCCAACGTCCTGACTTTC. Amino acid sequence: CASSPRTGTGSGANVLTF.

This clonotype came up many times. This chain joins TRBV18 and TRBJ2-7; the match to TRBD2 covers 10 bases. The CDR3 runs 16 residues. The germline gives CDR1 KGHSH, CDR2 LQKENI. Losses at the gene ends were 2 bases for V and 3 bases for J; bases not matched to a gene: 7. The CDR3 loop is CASSPAGTSVLYEQYF. The DNA for the CDR3 is TGTGCCAGCTCACCAGCCGGGACTAGCGTCCTCTACGAGCAGTACTTC.

The chain uses TRBV27 and TRBJ1-5, with a weak D call TRBD1 (5 bases). The CDR3 is 14 residues long. Trimming took 1 base from V and 4 from J, leaving 8 bases between them. Germline CDR1 is MNHEY and CDR2 is SMNVEV (reference sequence). CDR3 in amino acids: CASSLFSGNQPQHF. The CDR3 DNA is TGTGCCAGCAGTTTATTCTCAGGGAATCAGCCCCAGCATTTT.

This clonotype was seen many times. The chain employs TRBV28 and TRBJ2-7, with D possibly matching TRBD1 (6 bases). The CDR3 is made up of 12 amino acids. The V gene's germline CDR1 is MDHEN and CDR2 SYDVKM. Trimming left V 3 bases short and J 6 bases short, with 9 bases between. The CDR3 DNA reads as TGTGCCAGCAGTTTTCCAGGGGCCGAGCAGTACTTC. Protein sequence: CASSFPGAEQYF. Together with reference TRBV28 and TRBJ2-7, the CDR3 gives the full variable domain: DVKVTQSSRYLVKRTGEKVFLECVQDMDHENMFWYRQDPGLGLRLIYFSYDVKMKEKGDIPEGYSVSREKKERFSLILESASTNQTSMYLCASSFPGAEQYFGPGTRLTVT.

There are many counts of this clonotype. The CDR3 DNA sequence: TGCAGTGCTAGAGATGACAGGGTTGGATTCACCGGGGAGCTGTTTTTT. Its protein is CSARDDRVGFTGELFF. The genes are TRBV20-1 and TRBJ2-2; 7 bases map to TRBD1. Unmatched junction bases numbered 8, after V lost 0 bases and J lost 4 bases. The CDR3 consists of 16 residues. CDR1 is DFQATT and CDR2 is SNEGSKA in the germline V gene (reference sequence).

Turning to this clonotype: Given a much more abundant clone one base away, this may be a read error. The V gene is TRBV7-3, the J gene TRBJ2-5; D is possibly TRBD1 or TRBD2 (5 bases each). The CDR3 runs to 14 residues. Trimming shortened V by 8 bases and J by 3 bases, and 16 bases separated the two germline ends. Germline CDR1 and CDR2: SGHTA and FQGTGA. The CDR3 bases are TGTGCCAGCGGGTTCGCCGGGGCGAAAGAGACCCAGTACTTC. It specifies CASGFAGAKETQYF.

This clonotype has ten or more counts. The chain joins TRBV30 to TRBJ1-2; 10 bases line up with TRBD1. With V trimmed by 3 bases and J by 4 bases, 11 bases remained unmatched. From germline, CDR1 is GTSNPN and CDR2 SVGIG (reference sequence). The CDR3 loop spans 16 amino acids. CDR3 coding DNA: TGTGCCTGGAGGGCCTGGGACAGGGGTGATCGCTATGGCTACACCTTC. Translated, it gives CAWRAWDRGDRYGYTF. The full variable domain, its missing parts supplied by reference TRBV30 and TRBJ1-2, is SQTIHQWPATLVQPVGSPLSLECTVEGTSNPNLYWYRQAAGRGLQLLFYSVGIGQISSEVPQNLSASRPQDRQFILSSKKLLLSDSGFYLCAWRAWDRGDRYGYTFGSGTRLTVV.

This clonotype was detected only a few times. The chain links TRBV7-9 to TRBJ2-7; D uncertain. The germline CDR1 and CDR2 sequences are SEHNR and FQNEAQ (reference sequence). V lost 4 bases and J 2 bases, leaving 6 bases between the germline ends. This CDR3 has 12 residues. DNA for the CDR3: TGTGCCAGCAGCTATAACCCCTACGAGCAGTACTTC. This codes for CASSYNPYEQYF.

This clonotype was counted many times. The V call is TRBV5-1, the J call TRBJ2-3; D is ambiguous. The CDR3 contains 13 residues. V lost 4 bases, J lost 4 bases, and 10 bases lay in between. Germline assignment: CDR1 SGHRS and CDR2 YFSETQ. The CDR3 here is CASSLSYSDTQYF. CDR3 nucleotide sequence: TGCGCCAGCAGCCTATCTTATTCAGATACGCAGTATTTT.

The V and J genes are TRBV5-1 and TRBJ1-5; 8 nucleotides align to TRBD1. J gave up 0 bases and V 4 bases, and 3 bases lay outside the gene matches. CDR1 is SGHRS, CDR2 YFSETQ, per germline. This CDR3 has 15 amino acids. This chain's CDR3 is CASSMGTGSNQPQHF. CDR3 sequence (DNA): TGCGCCAGCAGCATGGGGACAGGTAGCAATCAGCCCCAGCATTTT.

This clonotype was seen at least ten times. The V call is TRBV9, the J call TRBJ2-3; no reliable D call. The CDR3 is 13 amino acids. V gave up 0 bases and J gave up 6 bases, with 8 bases separating them. Germline CDR1 SGDLS, CDR2 YYNGEE. Written as DNA, the CDR3 is TGTGCCAGCAGCGTAGCAGGAGCGGATACGCAGTATTTT. It encodes CASSVAGADTQYF.

Comments on this clonotype: The junction and the germline gene differ at one end; a read error may be behind it. This chain joins TRBV11-2 and TRBJ1-3, with D uncertain. In germline, CDR1 is SGHAT, CDR2 FQNNGV. This CDR3 has 13 residues. CDR3 sequence: CAGRPASGNTIYF. The CDR3 region has the DNA TGTGCCGGCAGACCAGCCTCTGGAAACACCATATATTTT.

Many counts were recorded for this clonotype. The chain employs TRBV20-1 and TRBJ1-5; the D gene is possibly TRBD1 (5 bases). This CDR3 spans 12 amino acids. Germline CDR1 and CDR2: DFQATT and SNEGSKA (reference sequence). V shed 3 bases and J shed 8 bases, with 11 bases lying between them. CDR3 nucleotide sequence: TGCAGTGCTAGGCAGGGTTCTGAGCCCCAGCATTTT. Protein product: CSARQGSEPQHF.

This clonotype was found many times. V is TRBV2 and J is TRBJ2-5, with D perhaps matching TRBD1 (6 bases). Per the germline V gene, CDR1 is SNHLY and CDR2 is FYNNEI. Deletions cut 9 bases from V and 3 bases from J, with 14 bases between. The CDR3 consists of 13 residues. CDR3 sequence reads: CASTGNVKETQYF. The CDR3 DNA follows: TGTGCCAGTACAGGGAATGTCAAAGAGACCCAGTACTTC.

This clonotype was seen a single time. The chain combines TRBV6-2 or TRBV6-3 with TRBJ2-1; 8 bases fit TRBD2. The germline gives CDR1 MNHEY, CDR2 SVGEGT. CDR3 length equals 12 residues. The junction had 5 bases not matched to a gene; V was cut back by 2 bases and J by 14 bases. This chain's CDR3 is CASSYPAGAEFF. The CDR3 region has the DNA TGTGCCAGCAGTTACCCAGCGGGAGCAGAGTTCTTC.

This clonotype turned up a few times. The J gene is TRBJ1-5, the V gene TRBV5-1; D gene unclear. The CDR3 loop spans 16 amino acids. CDR1 is SGHRS and CDR2 is YFSETQ in the germline V gene. V lost 2 bases and J 7 bases, leaving 19 bases between the germline ends. DNA for the CDR3: TGCGCCAGCAGCTTCACACCTTTAATGGGCGGACAGCCCCAGCATTTT. Amino acids: CASSFTPLMGGQPQHF.

This clonotype has a count of ten or more. The CDR3 coding sequence is TGTGCCAGCCTCCCCAGTAGCAATCAGCCCCAGCATTTT. Translated: CASLPSSNQPQHF. V gene TRBV28 combines with J gene TRBJ1-5; D ambiguous. Germline V gene sequence: CDR1 MDHEN, CDR2 SYDVKM. The CDR3 covers 13 residues. The V end lost 8 bases, the J end lost 0 bases, and 8 bases lay between the germline ends.

The chain joins TRBV5-8 to TRBJ2-1, with D tentatively TRBD2 (7 bases). This CDR3 spans 16 amino acids. CDR1 is SGHTS and CDR2 is YDEGEE in the germline V gene. Deletions cut 0 bases from V and 8 bases from J, with 18 bases between. The CDR3 loop reads CASSLVGDGGGDEQFF. Written as DNA, the CDR3 is TGTGCCAGCAGCTTGGTCGGAGACGGAGGGGGGGATGAGCAGTTCTTC.

The V call is TRBV4-1, the J call TRBJ2-3, with 7 bases fitting TRBD1. CDR3 length equals 21 residues. The germline gives CDR1 MGHRA, CDR2 YSYEKL. The V segment lost 0 bases and the J segment 4 bases; nucleotides outside the gene matches: 22. The CDR3 nucleotides are TGCGCCAGCAGCCAAGAGGAGCGACAGGGTGTTTTTGTTTCGGTGGCAGATACGCAGTATTTT. This encodes CASSQEERQGVFVSVADTQYF.

The V call is TRBV14, the J call TRBJ2-5; 12 nucleotides match TRBD2. Trimming at V came to 0 bases and at J to 5 bases, leaving 25 bases not matched to a gene. Germline assignment: CDR1 SGHDN and CDR2 FVKESK. The CDR3 has 23 residues. The CDR3 nucleotides are TGTGCCAGCAGCCAAGACCCCCCGACAGGGATGGAGCTAGCGGGAGGGCCACGGGAGACCCAGTACTTC. Amino acid sequence: CASSQDPPTGMELAGGPRETQYF.